One T cell receptor beta chain is described in this entry. Its antigen is still unknown. CDR1 and CDR2 (germline): MNHEY, SVGAGI. The CDR3 spans 16 residues. V was clipped by 2 bases and J by 6 bases, with 20 bases between them. The data originate from a study of vaccination and CD4 T cells after COVID-19. The overall study: Post-COVID sampling occurred a median around 100 days after diagnosis (range 35 to 161). Each control culture was treated with a CEFX pool, an HIV-1 Nef pool, or no peptide.

Cultured CD4+ T-cell DNA underwent Oncomine TCR Beta short-read sequencing. TCRdb called the PCR reads again in MiXCR, with one record for every CDR3 protein. In the table there are roughly 6,500 distinct CDR3 sequences, over 50% of which are singletons. The treatment denotes: roughly ten-day PBMC culture with coronavirus spike peptide pools or control peptides (ViraFEST assay). According to the study, CD4+ T cells from the unexposed donor were gathered ahead of the COVID-19 pandemic (2011-2018). Study conclusions and caveats: Median SARS-CoV-2-reactive clonotype numbers went up from approximately 23 to 38, but not significantly.

The TCR was taken from a human donor in good health. Sequences were obtained from CD4+ T cells from blood, cultured in vitro. V usage is TRBV6-5 and J usage is TRBJ2-7; D may be TRBD2 (7 bases). DNA of the CDR3: TGTGCCAGCAGTTACCTCCGGGGGGCGCCCGGAAGCGAGCAGTACTTC. It is translated as CASSYLRGAPGSEQYF.